Listed here is a single T cell receptor (beta chain). These data originate in a study of blood T cell repertoires in COVID-19. Study details: Sources were T cells, B-cell-depleted T cells, or PBMCs; the material itself was cDNA or gDNA.

Recruitment covered about 25 US areas and drew participants whose ages spanned roughly 18 to 100 years. Germline trimming cut 3 bases from V and 5 bases from J; bases unmatched to any gene: 10. Germline loops: CDR1 SGDLS, CDR2 YYNGEE. The CDR3 is 18 residues long. Original handling: Counts of nucleated cells, estimated from reference gene primer amplification, were obtained. Clones were read by immunoSEQ multiplex PCR, and TCRdb kept only the in-frame ones, dropping some. D and trimming were read from the DNA, whereas the V and J calls and clone size are those reported in that table. The table lists 340,000 or so clones, approximately 86% of them singletons.

This chain links TRBV9 with TRBJ2-2; 13 positions agree with TRBD2. The receptor was derived from a middle-aged woman with acute COVID-19. Sequences were obtained from PBMCs or T cells enriched from blood (not recorded which). CDR3 nucleotide sequence: TGTGCCAGCAGCGCTCACGATGGACTAGCGGGAGTTACCGGGGAGCTGTTTTTT. Translation: CASSAHDGLAGVTGELFF.